The next 19 T cell receptor beta chains were all read from a single sample in a study of OX40 agonist ivuxolimab in advanced cancers. Measured with immunoSEQ multiplex PCR; TCRdb has only the in-frame clones, and not every one. Counted here are about 80,000 clones, 85% occurring once; the ten biggest clones make up 2% to 2.5%. The sequenced sample was CD4+ or CD8+ T cells sorted from blood, obtained in a trial of the OX40 agonist ivuxolimab. The origin of the receptors is an adult with an advanced solid tumor such as melanoma, head and neck, liver or kidney cancer.

The J gene is TRBJ2-1, the V gene TRBV5-1; no clear D gene. The CDR3 consists of 13 residues. The V gene's germline CDR1 is SGHRS and CDR2 YFSETQ. Between the trimmed V and J ends, which lost 1 base and 5 bases, there was a span of 7 bases. CDR3: CASSLNTNNEQFF. CDR3 DNA: TGCGCCAGCAGCTTGAATACCAACAATGAGCAGTTCTTC.

This chain connects TRBV6-5 to TRBJ2-1; D possibly corresponds to TRBD1 (6 bases). The V end lost 7 bases, the J end lost 7 bases, and 14 bases lay between the germline ends. This CDR3 has 13 amino acids. Germline values: CDR1 MNHEY, CDR2 SVGAGI. The CDR3 is CASNIRDTNEQFF. DNA for the CDR3: TGTGCCAGCAACATCCGGGACACTAATGAGCAGTTCTTC.

J is TRBJ1-4 and V is TRBV28; D is unresolved. The ends were cut back, 4 bases at V and 8 bases at J, with 14 bases in the middle. Germline V gene lookup returns CDR1 MDHEN and CDR2 SYDVKM. This CDR3 spans 14 amino acids. The CDR3 coding sequence is TGTGCCAGCAGTTCCAGTTATCTTGGGGAAAAACTGTTTTTT. Translating it yields CASSSSYLGEKLFF.

The genes are TRBV6-5 and TRBJ2-7; 10 nucleotides match TRBD2. This CDR3 is 15 amino acids long. Germline V gene sequence: CDR1 MNHEY, CDR2 SVGAGI. With 4 bases clipped from V and 2 bases from J, the junction kept 5 bases outside the gene matches. DNA for the CDR3: TGTGCCAGCAGTTTACTAGCGGGGACCACCTACGAGCAGTACTTC. Amino acid sequence: CASSLLAGTTYEQYF.

The genes are TRBV2 and TRBJ2-7, with D perhaps TRBD2 (6 bases). The germline V and J ends were trimmed by 11 bases and 7 bases, with 9 bases remaining between them. Germline assignment: CDR1 SNHLY and CDR2 FYNNEI. The CDR3 has 9 amino acids. The DNA of the CDR3 is TGTGCCGCGGGATATGAGCAGTACTTC. This gives the protein CAAGYEQYF.

V usage is TRBV5-1 and J usage is TRBJ2-7, with 7 bases matching TRBD1. With V trimmed by 3 bases and J by 2 bases, 8 bases remained unmatched. The CDR3 sequence is 15 residues long. From germline, CDR1 is SGHRS and CDR2 YFSETQ. CDR3 protein: CASSYQQGKAYEQYF. CDR3 bases: TGCGCCAGCAGCTACCAACAGGGGAAGGCCTACGAGCAGTACTTC.

The chain has TRBV7-3 and TRBJ2-1, with 11 bases aligning to TRBD2. CDR3 length: 17 residues. Trimming removed 2 bases from V and 4 bases from J; junction bases left unmatched: 7. Germline assignment: CDR1 SGHTA and CDR2 FQGTGA. CDR3 nucleotides: TGTGCCAGCAGCTTATCGGGTAGCGGGAGGGGGTACAATGAGCAGTTCTTC. Translating it yields CASSLSGSGRGYNEQFF.

CDR3 loop: CASSEGSSNQPQHF. The CDR3 region has the DNA TGTGCCAGCAGTGAAGGGTCGAGCAATCAGCCCCAGCATTTT. The rearrangement uses TRBV6-1 and TRBJ1-5; D gene uncertain. CDR1 is MNHNS and CDR2 is SASEGT in the germline V gene. This CDR3 has 14 residues. Trimming took off 1 base at V and 1 base at J, with 5 bases between the two ends.

This sequence joins TRBV10-1 and TRBJ2-3, with 14 nucleotides matching TRBD2. V trimming: 0 bases; J trimming: 0 bases; junction bases outside the gene matches: 11. The germline CDR1 and CDR2 sequences are WNHNN and SYGVQD (reference sequence). The CDR3 loop spans 21 amino acids. The CDR3 spells CASSESGLAGVRRSSTDTQYF. Here the CDR3 DNA reads TGCGCCAGCAGTGAGTCGGGACTAGCGGGGGTTCGCCGTTCTAGCACAGATACGCAGTATTTT.

V is TRBV6-5 and J is TRBJ1-4; a possible D gene is TRBD1 (6 bases). V lost 9 bases and J lost 8, with 22 bases in between. The CDR3 length is 15 residues. CDR1 MNHEY and CDR2 SVGAGI come from the germline V gene. CDR3 DNA: TGTGCCAGTCGCGCCCGACAGGCAGGATTCGAAAAACTGTTTTTT. It translates to CASRARQAGFEKLFF.

The J gene is TRBJ2-1, the V gene TRBV4-1, with D maybe TRBD1 (6 bases). Between the trimmed V and J ends, which lost 1 base and 2 bases, there was a span of 9 bases. CDR1 is MGHRA and CDR2 is YSYEKL in the germline V gene. The CDR3 consists of 15 residues. CDR3 sequence reads: CASSQGTVTYNEQFF. The CDR3, as DNA: TGCGCCAGCAGCCAAGGGACAGTGACCTACAATGAGCAGTTCTTC.

The gene calls are TRBV6-1 and TRBJ1-5, with D possibly TRBD1 on 5 matching bases. Trimming pared 8 bases from V and 7 bases from J, leaving 15 bases between. CDR3 length equals 13 residues. CDR1 and CDR2 from the germline V gene are MNHNS and SASEGT. Here the CDR3 reads CASFISGSQPQHF. The CDR3 DNA sequence: TGTGCCAGCTTTATTTCAGGGTCCCAGCCCCAGCATTTT.

The J gene is TRBJ1-4, the V gene TRBV7-9; D is undetermined. CDR1 and CDR2 (germline): SEHNR, FQNEAQ (reference sequence). Between the trimmed V and J ends, which lost 1 base and 0 bases, there was a span of 12 bases. This CDR3 has 17 amino acids. CDR3 DNA sequence: TGTGCCAGCAGCTTAGGCCGGACCAGTGCAACTAATGAAAAACTGTTTTTT. This sequence encodes CASSLGRTSATNEKLFF.

This clone was detected a few times. V and J are TRBV25-1 and TRBJ2-3; the D call may be TRBD1 or TRBD2 (7 bases each). CDR1 is MGHDK, CDR2 SYGVNS, per germline. Trimming pared 6 bases from V and 3 bases from J, leaving 19 bases between. CDR3 length: 16 amino acids. The CDR3 nucleotides are TGTGCCAGCAGGACCCCAGGGGGGGGTGGGACAGATACGCAGTATTTT. Translating it yields CASRTPGGGGTDTQYF. Complete variable domain (other parts from reference TRBV25-1 and TRBJ2-3): EADIYQTPRYLVIGTGKKITLECSQTMGHDKMYWYQQDPGMELHLIHYSYGVNSTEKGDLSSESTVSRIRTEHFPLTLESARPSHTSQYLCASRTPGGGGTDTQYFGPGTRLTVL.

This chain links TRBV5-1 with TRBJ1-1; D not certain. V was pared by 3 bases and J by 3 bases, with 12 bases between. The length of the CDR3 is 14 residues. Germline CDR1 is SGHRS and CDR2 is YFSETQ. CDR3: CASSSGREYTEAFF. The CDR3, as DNA: TGCGCCAGCAGCTCAGGACGGGAGTACACTGAAGCTTTCTTT.

This chain connects TRBV6-6 to TRBJ2-2; TRBD1 might be the D (6 bases). Looked up from germline, CDR1 is MNHNY and CDR2 is SVGAGI (reference sequence). The ends were cut back, 6 bases at V and 4 bases at J, with 15 bases in the middle. This CDR3 contains 15 residues. In nucleotides, the CDR3 is TGTGCCAGCAGGAGGGGGTCGGGAAGCACCGGGGAGCTGTTTTTT. Protein sequence: CASRRGSGSTGELFF.

The rearrangement links TRBV19 to TRBJ1-1; tentatively, D is TRBD1 (6 bases). The germline CDR1 and CDR2 sequences are LNHDA and SQIVND (reference sequence). The V gene lost 5 bases and the J gene lost 1 base, with 14 bases spanning the gap. The CDR3 is 15 residues long. CDR3 coding DNA: TGTGCCAGTAGTGCCCCAACAGGGAGGAACACTGAAGCTTTCTTT. This codes for CASSAPTGRNTEAFF.

This clone occurred once. CDR3 loop: CASSLRGRGRETQYF. Written as DNA, the CDR3 is TGTGCCAGCAGCTTAAGGGGCAGGGGTAGGGAGACCCAGTACTTC. The V gene is TRBV7-3, the J gene TRBJ2-5; TRBD1 is a possible D gene (6 bases). Germline V gene sequence: CDR1 SGHTA, CDR2 FQGTGA. This CDR3 has 15 amino acids. Trimming pared 1 base from V and 5 bases from J, leaving 14 bases between.

The chain is built from TRBV5-1 and TRBJ1-2; 10 nucleotides match TRBD1. This CDR3 spans 15 amino acids. V lost 4 bases and J lost 4; bases outside the gene matches: 7. Germline-derived CDR1 and CDR2 are SGHRS and YFSETQ. CDR3 DNA: TGCGCCAGCAGCCTGGGACAGGGGTACTCCTATGGCTACACCTTC. Residues: CASSLGQGYSYGYTF.